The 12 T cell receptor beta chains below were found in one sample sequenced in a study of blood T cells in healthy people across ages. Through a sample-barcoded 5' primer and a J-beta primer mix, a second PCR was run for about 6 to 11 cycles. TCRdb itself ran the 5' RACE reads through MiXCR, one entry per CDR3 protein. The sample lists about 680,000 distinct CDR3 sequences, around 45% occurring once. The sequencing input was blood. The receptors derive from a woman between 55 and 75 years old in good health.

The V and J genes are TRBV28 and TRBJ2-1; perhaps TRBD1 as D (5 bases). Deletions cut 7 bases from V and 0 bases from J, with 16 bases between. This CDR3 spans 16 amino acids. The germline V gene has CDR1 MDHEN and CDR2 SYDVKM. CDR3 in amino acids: CASKGFVDHSYNEQFF. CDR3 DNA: TGTGCCAGCAAGGGGTTTGTGGACCACTCCTACAATGAGCAGTTCTTC.

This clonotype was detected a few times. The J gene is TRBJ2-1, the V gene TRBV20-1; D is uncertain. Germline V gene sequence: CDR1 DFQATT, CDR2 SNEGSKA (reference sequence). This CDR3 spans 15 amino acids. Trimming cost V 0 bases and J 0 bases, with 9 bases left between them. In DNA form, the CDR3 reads TGCAGTGCTAGAGATCGAGCCGGCTCCTACAATGAGCAGTTCTTC. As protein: CSARDRAGSYNEQFF.

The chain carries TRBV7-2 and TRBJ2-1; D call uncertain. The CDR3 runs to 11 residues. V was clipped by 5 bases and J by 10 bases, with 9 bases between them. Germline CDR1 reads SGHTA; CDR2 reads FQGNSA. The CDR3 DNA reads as TGTGCCAGCAGCCCGGATTTGGAGCAGTTCTTC. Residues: CASSPDLEQFF.

The CDR3 coding sequence is TGTGCCAGCAGCCGGCTACCGGGAGGGGTCGGGGAGCTGTTTTTT. It encodes CASSRLPGGVGELFF. This chain links TRBV7-8 with TRBJ2-2; 8 nucleotides align to TRBD2. This CDR3 contains 15 residues. Germline assignment: CDR1 SGHVS and CDR2 FQNEAQ. The V gene end was trimmed by 5 bases and the J gene end by 7 bases; junction bases not matched to a gene: 9.

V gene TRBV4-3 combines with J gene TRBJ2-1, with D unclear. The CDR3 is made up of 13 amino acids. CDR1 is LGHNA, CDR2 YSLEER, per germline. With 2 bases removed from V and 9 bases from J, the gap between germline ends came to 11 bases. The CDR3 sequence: CASSQLGRSEQFF. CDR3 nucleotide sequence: TGCGCCAGCAGCCAACTAGGGCGGAGTGAGCAGTTCTTC.

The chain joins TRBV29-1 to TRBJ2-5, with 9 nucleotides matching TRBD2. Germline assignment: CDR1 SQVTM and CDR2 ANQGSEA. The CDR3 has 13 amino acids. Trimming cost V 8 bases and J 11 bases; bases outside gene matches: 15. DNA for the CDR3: TGCAGCCAAGGTAGCGGGAGTTACAATGAGCAGTACTTC. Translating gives CSQGSGSYNEQYF. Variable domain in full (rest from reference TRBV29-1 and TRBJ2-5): SAVISQKPSRDICQRGTSLTIQCQVDSQVTMMFWYRQQPGQSLTLIATANQGSEATYESGFVIDKFPISRPNLTFSTLTVSNMSPEDSSIYLCSQGSGSYNEQYFGPGTRLLVL.

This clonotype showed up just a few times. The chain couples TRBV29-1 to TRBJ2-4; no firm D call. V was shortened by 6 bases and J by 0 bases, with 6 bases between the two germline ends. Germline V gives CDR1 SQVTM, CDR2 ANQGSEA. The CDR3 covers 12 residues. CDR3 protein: CSVVIAKNIQYF. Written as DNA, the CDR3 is TGCAGCGTAGTAATAGCCAAAAACATTCAGTACTTC.

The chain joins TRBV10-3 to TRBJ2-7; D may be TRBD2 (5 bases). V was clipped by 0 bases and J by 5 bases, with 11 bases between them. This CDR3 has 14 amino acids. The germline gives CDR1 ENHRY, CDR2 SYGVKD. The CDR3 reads CAISESTPEDEQYF. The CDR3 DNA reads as TGTGCCATCAGTGAGTCGACCCCGGAGGACGAGCAGTACTTC.

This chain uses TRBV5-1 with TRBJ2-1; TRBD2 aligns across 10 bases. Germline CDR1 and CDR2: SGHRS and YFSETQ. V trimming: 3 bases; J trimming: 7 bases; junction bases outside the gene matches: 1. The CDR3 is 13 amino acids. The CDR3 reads CASSWGLANEQFF. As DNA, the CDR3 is TGCGCCAGCAGCTGGGGACTAGCGAATGAGCAGTTCTTC.

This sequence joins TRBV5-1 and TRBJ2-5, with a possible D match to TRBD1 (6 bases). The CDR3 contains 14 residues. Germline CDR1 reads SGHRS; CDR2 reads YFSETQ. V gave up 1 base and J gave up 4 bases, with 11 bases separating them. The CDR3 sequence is CASSLNGGVETQYF. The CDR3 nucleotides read TGCGCCAGCAGCTTGAATGGGGGCGTAGAGACCCAGTACTTC.

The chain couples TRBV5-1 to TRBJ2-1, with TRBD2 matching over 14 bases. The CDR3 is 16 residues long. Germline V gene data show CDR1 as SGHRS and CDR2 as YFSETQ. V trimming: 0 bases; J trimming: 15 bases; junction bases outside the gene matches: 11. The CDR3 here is CASSLAGTSGRKVAFF. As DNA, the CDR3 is TGCGCCAGCAGCTTGGCCGGGACTAGCGGGAGAAAAGTAGCGTTCTTC.

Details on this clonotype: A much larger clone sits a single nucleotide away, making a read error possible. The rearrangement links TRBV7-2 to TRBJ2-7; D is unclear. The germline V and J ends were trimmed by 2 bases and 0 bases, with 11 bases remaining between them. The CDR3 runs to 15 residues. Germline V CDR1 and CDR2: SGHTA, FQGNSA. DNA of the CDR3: TGTGCCAGCAGCTTAAGTGCTACCCTCTCCTACGAGCAGTACTTC. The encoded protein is CASSLSATLSYEQYF.